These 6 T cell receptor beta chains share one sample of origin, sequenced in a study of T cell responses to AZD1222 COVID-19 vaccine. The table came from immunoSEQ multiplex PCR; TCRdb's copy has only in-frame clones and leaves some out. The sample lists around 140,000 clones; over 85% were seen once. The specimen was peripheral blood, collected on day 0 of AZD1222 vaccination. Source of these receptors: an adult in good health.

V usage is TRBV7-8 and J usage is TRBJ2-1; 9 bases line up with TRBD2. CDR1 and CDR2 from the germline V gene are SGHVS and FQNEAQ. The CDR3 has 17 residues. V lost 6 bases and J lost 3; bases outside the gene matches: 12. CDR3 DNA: TGTGCCAGCAGGCCGCGTCGGAGCGGGAGGCTCTACAATGAGCAGTTCTTC. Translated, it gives CASRPRRSGRLYNEQFF.

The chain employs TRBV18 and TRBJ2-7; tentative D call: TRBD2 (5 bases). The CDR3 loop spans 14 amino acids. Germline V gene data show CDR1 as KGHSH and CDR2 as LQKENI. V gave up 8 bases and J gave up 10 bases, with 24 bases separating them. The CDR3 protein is CASRPPGITEFQYF. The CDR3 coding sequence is TGTGCCAGCCGTCCCCCGGGGATCACCGAATTCCAGTACTTC. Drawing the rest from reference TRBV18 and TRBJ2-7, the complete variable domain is NAGVMQNPRHLVRRRGQEARLRCSPMKGHSHVYWYRQLPEEGLKFMVYLQKENIIDESGMPKERFSAEFPKEGPSILRIQQVVRGDSAAYFCASRPPGITEFQYFGPGTRLTVT.

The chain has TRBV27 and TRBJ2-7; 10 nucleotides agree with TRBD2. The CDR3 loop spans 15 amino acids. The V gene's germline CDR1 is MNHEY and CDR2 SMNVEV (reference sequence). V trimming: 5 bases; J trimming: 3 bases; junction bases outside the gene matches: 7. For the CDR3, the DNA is TGTGCCAGCAGTCCGACCGGGACTAGCGACTACGAGCAGTACTTC. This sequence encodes CASSPTGTSDYEQYF.

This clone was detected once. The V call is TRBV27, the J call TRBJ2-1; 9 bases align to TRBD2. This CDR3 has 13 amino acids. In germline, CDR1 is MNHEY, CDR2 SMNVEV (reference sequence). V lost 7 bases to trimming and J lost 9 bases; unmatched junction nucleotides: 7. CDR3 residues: CASTGTSRSEQFF. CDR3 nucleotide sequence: TGTGCCAGCACCGGGACTAGCCGAAGTGAGCAGTTCTTC.

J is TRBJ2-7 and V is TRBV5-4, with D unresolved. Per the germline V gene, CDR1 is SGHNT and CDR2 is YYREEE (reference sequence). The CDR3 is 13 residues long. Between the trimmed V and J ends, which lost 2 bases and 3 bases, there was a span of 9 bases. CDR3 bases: TGTGCCAGCAGCTTAGTTGGCGTCTACGAGCAGTACTTC. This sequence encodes CASSLVGVYEQYF. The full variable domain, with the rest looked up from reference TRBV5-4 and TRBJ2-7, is ETGVTQSPTHLIKTRGQQVTLRCSSQSGHNTVSWYQQALGQGPQFIFQYYREEENGRGNFPPRFSGLQFPNYSSELNVNALELDDSALYLCASSLVGVYEQYFGPGTRLTVT.

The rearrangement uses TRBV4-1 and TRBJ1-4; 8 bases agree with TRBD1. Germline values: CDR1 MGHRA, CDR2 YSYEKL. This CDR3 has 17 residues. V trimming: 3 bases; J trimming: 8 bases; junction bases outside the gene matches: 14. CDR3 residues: CASSHRLGQGGNEKLFF. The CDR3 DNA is TGCGCCAGCAGCCATCGCCTTGGACAGGGAGGAAACGAAAAACTGTTTTTT.